The 32 T cell receptor beta chains below were found in one sample sequenced in a study of OX40 agonist ivuxolimab in advanced cancers. The method was immunoSEQ multiplex PCR; TCRdb's version includes in-frame clones alone and lacks a portion of them. The table includes about 79,000 clones, about nine tenths detected once. Sequences were derived from CD4+ or CD8+ T cells sorted from blood, sampled in a trial of the OX40 agonist ivuxolimab. The origin of the receptors is an adult with an advanced solid tumor such as melanoma, head and neck, liver or kidney cancer.

The chain recombines TRBV11-2 with TRBJ2-3; a weak D match, TRBD2 (6 bases). Trimming removed 5 bases from V and 6 bases from J, with 18 bases in between. Germline V gene lookup returns CDR1 SGHAT and CDR2 FQNNGV. The CDR3 covers 15 residues. This CDR3 reads CASSAGTRTHDTQYF. As DNA, the CDR3 is TGTGCCAGCAGCGCCGGGACTCGGACGCACGATACGCAGTATTTT.

CDR3 region: CASSLALRGHQPQHF. DNA of the CDR3: TGTGCCAGCAGCTTAGCGCTGAGGGGTCATCAGCCCCAGCATTTT. The genes are TRBV7-2 and TRBJ1-5; tentatively, D is TRBD1 (5 bases). CDR3 size: 15 residues. Trimming pared 0 bases from V and 5 bases from J, leaving 11 bases between. CDR1 SGHTA and CDR2 FQGNSA come from the germline V gene.

The rearrangement joins TRBV30 to TRBJ1-1; no definite D call. Germline V gene sequence: CDR1 GTSNPN, CDR2 SVGIG (reference sequence). The CDR3 extends over 12 amino acids. The ends were cut back, 0 bases at V and 11 bases at J, with 13 bases in the middle. CDR3 DNA: TGTGCCTGGAGTGTATCAGTGGGCTATGCTTTCTTT. Amino acid sequence: CAWSVSVGYAFF.

The chain recombines TRBV6-1 with TRBJ1-1, with D unclear. Germline CDR1 and CDR2: MNHNS and SASEGT. Trimming removed 2 bases at V and 13 bases at J, with 20 bases between. This CDR3 spans 14 amino acids. The DNA for the CDR3 is TGTGCCAGCAGTGAAACTTTAGGCCCCCAGAGGGATTTCTTT. Amino acids: CASSETLGPQRDFF.

This clone was detected a few times. The chain joins TRBV25-1 to TRBJ1-2, with D unresolved. Germline V gene sequence: CDR1 MGHDK, CDR2 SYGVNS. V lost 3 bases and J 8 bases, leaving 13 bases between the germline ends. This CDR3 is built from 13 residues. DNA of the CDR3: TGTGCCAGCAGTGACCCGACCTTCGGCGGCTACACCTTC. Amino acids: CASSDPTFGGYTF.

This chain connects TRBV30 to TRBJ1-5; D not resolved. Looked up from germline, CDR1 is GTSNPN and CDR2 is SVGIG (reference sequence). This CDR3 comprises 17 residues. V shed 1 base and J shed 2 bases, with 18 bases lying between them. CDR3 sequence reads: CAWSGRVRGGGNQPQHF. DNA for the CDR3: TGTGCCTGGAGTGGAAGGGTTCGGGGAGGAGGCAATCAGCCCCAGCATTTT.

This rearrangement joins TRBV4-1 to TRBJ1-2, with D possibly being TRBD1 (6 bases). Trimming removed 0 bases at V and 2 bases at J, with 10 bases between. This CDR3 region has 15 residues. CDR1 is MGHRA, CDR2 YSYEKL, per germline. The DNA for the CDR3 is TGCGCCAGCAGCCAAGAAGGCCAGGGGAACTATGGCTACACCTTC. Protein product: CASSQEGQGNYGYTF.

The J gene is TRBJ1-1, the V gene TRBV19; no definite D call. With 7 bases removed from V and 5 bases from J, the gap between germline ends came to 17 bases. The germline gives CDR1 LNHDA, CDR2 SQIVND (reference sequence). This CDR3 comprises 14 residues. This CDR3 reads CASKDVLEGTEAFF. The DNA of the CDR3 is TGTGCCAGTAAGGACGTTTTGGAGGGAACTGAAGCTTTCTTT.

This sequence joins TRBV18 and TRBJ2-7, with 7 bases fitting TRBD2. After removal of 3 bases from V and 0 bases from J, the junction contained 2 bases not matched to a gene. The CDR3 totals 14 residues. Germline loops: CDR1 KGHSH, CDR2 LQKENI. The CDR3 region has the DNA TGTGCCAGCTCACCGGGGGGGTCCTCCTACGAGCAGTACTTC. It yields the protein CASSPGGSSYEQYF.

This chain connects TRBV7-3 to TRBJ2-2, with D perhaps TRBD2 (6 bases). The CDR3 sequence is 17 residues long. Trimming took off 6 bases at V and 4 bases at J, with 21 bases between the two ends. Per the germline V gene, CDR1 is SGHTA and CDR2 is FQGTGA. Here the CDR3 DNA reads TGTGCCAGCAGTCCCCGTTGGGGGGAAAAGGGCACCGGGGAGCTGTTTTTT. Translated: CASSPRWGEKGTGELFF.

The chain couples TRBV18 to TRBJ2-1; 10 positions agree with TRBD2. Germline CDR1 KGHSH, CDR2 LQKENI. This CDR3 region has 20 residues. V shed 3 bases, J shed 4 bases, and the junction held 18 bases outside the gene matches. CDR3 bases: TGTGCCAGCTCACCTGAAGACGGACTACCCGGACTAGCGGCTTACAATGAGCAGTTCTTC. Translating gives CASSPEDGLPGLAAYNEQFF.

This clone occurred once. The J gene is TRBJ2-7, the V gene TRBV5-1; 10 bases agree with TRBD1. Trimming at V came to 4 bases and at J to 4 bases, leaving 2 bases not matched to a gene. The CDR3 loop spans 13 amino acids. Looked up from germline, CDR1 is SGHRS and CDR2 is YFSETQ. The CDR3 DNA follows: TGCGCCAGCAGCCGGGACAGGGGTTACGAGCAGTACTTC. Encoded protein: CASSRDRGYEQYF.

The gene calls are TRBV5-1 and TRBJ2-1; 8 nucleotides line up with TRBD1. Germline values: CDR1 SGHRS, CDR2 YFSETQ. The V and J ends lost 4 bases and 1 base, in that order; junction bases with no gene match: 4. The CDR3 spans 15 residues. The CDR3 nucleotides read TGCGCCAGCAGCAGGGACAGGAGTTCCTACAATGAGCAGTTCTTC. Translation gives CASSRDRSSYNEQFF. The whole variable domain, filled in from reference TRBV5-1 and TRBJ2-1, reads KAGVTQTPRYLIKTRGQQVTLSCSPISGHRSVSWYQQTPGQGLQFLFEYFSETQRNKGNFPGRFSGRQFSNSRSEMNVSTLELGDSALYLCASSRDRSSYNEQFFGPGTRLTVL.

V usage is TRBV7-2 and J usage is TRBJ2-3; D remains ambiguous. CDR3 length equals 14 residues. The germline CDR1 and CDR2 sequences are SGHTA and FQGNSA. The V end was cut by 1 base, the J end by 2 bases, with 7 bases between. The DNA of the CDR3 is TGTGCCAGCAGCTTAGGCCAAATCACAGATACGCAGTATTTT. Protein: CASSLGQITDTQYF.

The rearrangement joins TRBV6-1 to TRBJ2-7; either TRBD1 or TRBD2 may supply D (5 bases each). The CDR3 has 14 residues. CDR1 MNHNS and CDR2 SASEGT come from the germline V gene. Between the trimmed V and J ends, which lost 4 bases and 5 bases, there was a span of 15 bases. CDR3 amino acids: CASSGRTGRDEQYF. In DNA form, the CDR3 reads TGTGCCAGCAGTGGGAGAACGGGGCGGGACGAGCAGTACTTC.

The V call is TRBV18, the J call TRBJ2-7; the D gene is possibly TRBD2 (6 bases). Germline CDR1 reads KGHSH; CDR2 reads LQKENI. V lost 6 bases and J lost 3, with 15 bases in between. This CDR3 contains 14 residues. In DNA, the CDR3 is TGTGCCAGCTCCCCCCCCCGCGGGGTCTACGAGCAGTACTTC. It translates to CASSPPRGVYEQYF. Together with reference TRBV18 and TRBJ2-7, the CDR3 gives the full variable domain: NAGVMQNPRHLVRRRGQEARLRCSPMKGHSHVYWYRQLPEEGLKFMVYLQKENIIDESGMPKERFSAEFPKEGPSILRIQQVVRGDSAAYFCASSPPRGVYEQYFGPGTRLTVT.

This chain connects TRBV19 to TRBJ1-2, with 7 bases identical to TRBD1. CDR1 and CDR2 from the germline V gene are LNHDA and SQIVND (reference sequence). Trimming at V came to 2 bases and at J to 7 bases, leaving 4 bases not matched to a gene. The CDR3 runs to 13 residues. CDR3 DNA sequence: TGTGCCAGTAGTATAAACAGGGGAGGTGGCTACACCTTC. This sequence encodes CASSINRGGGYTF.

V and J are TRBV19 and TRBJ2-2; D gene unclear. Trimming removed 10 bases from V and 1 base from J, with 13 bases in between. Germline values: CDR1 LNHDA, CDR2 SQIVND (reference sequence). The CDR3 spans 14 residues. The CDR3 here is CATSGSQNTGELFF. As DNA, the CDR3 is TGTGCCACTTCCGGGTCTCAGAACACCGGGGAGCTGTTTTTT. Using reference TRBV19 and TRBJ2-2 for the parts outside the CDR3, the full variable domain is DGGITQSPKYLFRKEGQNVTLSCEQNLNHDAMYWYRQDPGQGLRLIYYSQIVNDFQKGDIAEGYSVSREKKESFPLTVTSAQKNPTAFYLCATSGSQNTGELFFGEGSRLTVL.

The gene calls are TRBV9 and TRBJ2-3, with D unresolved. V was trimmed by 3 bases and J by 5 bases, leaving 10 bases between them. This CDR3 is 13 amino acids long. The germline gives CDR1 SGDLS, CDR2 YYNGEE. The CDR3 nucleotides are TGTGCCAGCAGCGCCACAGCCGGAGATACGCAGTATTTT. Encoded protein: CASSATAGDTQYF.

V gene TRBV15 combines with J gene TRBJ2-2, with 11 nucleotides matching TRBD2. The CDR3 has 17 residues. The germline gives CDR1 LNHNV, CDR2 YYDKDF (reference sequence). Unmatched junction bases numbered 5, after V lost 1 base and J lost 4 bases. The CDR3 coding sequence is TGTGCCACCAGCAGAGGGCTAGCGGGAGGCCCCACCGGGGAGCTGTTTTTT. The encoded protein is CATSRGLAGGPTGELFF.

The rearrangement links TRBV2 to TRBJ2-6; D ambiguous. Germline values: CDR1 SNHLY, CDR2 FYNNEI. The CDR3 spans 15 residues. V lost 11 bases to trimming and J lost 0 bases, with 14 bases between them. Here the CDR3 reads CAGRHEISGANVLTF. As DNA, the CDR3 is TGTGCCGGAAGACATGAAATCTCTGGGGCCAACGTCCTGACTTTC.

V usage is TRBV7-2 and J usage is TRBJ1-2; the match to TRBD1 covers 8 bases. Germline CDR1 and CDR2: SGHTA and FQGNSA. This CDR3 has 15 amino acids. The J segment lost 7 bases and the V segment lost 0 bases, leaving 7 bases of the junction unmatched. The CDR3, as DNA: TGTGCCAGCAGCTTAGCCCGGACAGGGCCCTTTGGCTACACCTTC. Encoded protein: CASSLARTGPFGYTF. The variable domain in full, completed from reference TRBV7-2 and TRBJ1-2, reads GAGVSQSPSNKVTEKGKDVELRCDPISGHTALYWYRQSLGQGLEFLIYFQGNSAPDKSGLPSDRFSAERTGGSVSTLTIQRTQQEDSAVYLCASSLARTGPFGYTFGSGTRLTVV.

The J gene is TRBJ1-3, the V gene TRBV30; perhaps TRBD1 as D (5 bases). The germline V gene has CDR1 GTSNPN and CDR2 SVGIG (reference sequence). V lost 2 bases, J lost 8 bases, and 16 bases lay in between. CDR3 length equals 14 residues. This chain's CDR3 is CAWSKLGMGDTIYF. CDR3 nucleotides: TGTGCCTGGAGTAAACTCGGGATGGGGGACACCATATATTTT.

This rearrangement joins TRBV6-5 to TRBJ2-3, with D possibly being TRBD1 or TRBD2 (6 bases each). Germline CDR1 and CDR2: MNHEY and SVGAGI. CDR3 length equals 14 residues. Trimming pared 3 bases from V and 6 bases from J, leaving 13 bases between. CDR3 amino acids: CASSYGGGGDTQYF. The DNA for the CDR3 is TGTGCCAGCAGTTATGGAGGGGGTGGGGATACGCAGTATTTT.

The chain employs TRBV6-5 and TRBJ2-7; 8 bases match TRBD1. V gave up 6 bases and J gave up 3 bases; unmatched junction bases: 4. The CDR3 runs 13 residues. From germline, CDR1 is MNHEY and CDR2 SVGAGI. Written as DNA, the CDR3 is TGTGCCAGCAGAAGAGACAGGGGCTACGAGCAGTACTTC. It is translated as CASRRDRGYEQYF.

CDR3 bases: TGTGCCAGCAGCGTAAGTCTGGGAGGGCCGGACCAAGAGACCCAGTACTTC. Translation gives CASSVSLGGPDQETQYF. V usage is TRBV9 and J usage is TRBJ2-5, with TRBD2 matching 7 bases. V lost 1 base to trimming and J lost 0 bases; unmatched junction nucleotides: 9. There are 17 residues in the CDR3. Per germline, CDR1 SGDLS and CDR2 YYNGEE.

The chain carries TRBV5-1 and TRBJ2-1; D gene ambiguous. The CDR3 extends over 12 amino acids. Trimming stripped 1 base from V and 5 bases from J, with 4 bases between. CDR1 and CDR2 (germline): SGHRS, YFSETQ. The CDR3 bases are TGCGCCAGCAGCTTGCCTAACAATGAGCAGTTCTTC. Its translation: CASSLPNNEQFF.

The chain joins TRBV5-3 to TRBJ1-5, with 10 bases lining up with TRBD1. TRBV5-3 is identified as an open reading frame with a role that is uncertain. J gave up 2 bases and V 3 bases, and 2 bases lay outside the gene matches. This CDR3 contains 15 residues. As DNA, the CDR3 is TGTGCCAGAAGCTCGGGACAGGGGTGCAATCAGCCCCAGCATTTT. As protein: CARSSGQGCNQPQHF.

CDR3 loop: CASSHGASGLYEQYF. The DNA for the CDR3 is TGCGCCAGCAGCCATGGGGCTAGCGGACTTTACGAGCAGTACTTC. The chain couples TRBV4-1 to TRBJ2-7; 7 bases are shared with TRBD2. The CDR3 length is 15 residues. CDR1 MGHRA and CDR2 YSYEKL come from the germline V gene. V lost 3 bases, J lost 4 bases, and 9 bases stayed unmatched.

V gene TRBV19 combines with J gene TRBJ2-3; D might be TRBD1 (5 bases). The CDR3 is made up of 15 amino acids. The germline gives CDR1 LNHDA, CDR2 SQIVND (reference sequence). V gave up 5 bases and J gave up 1 base, with 13 bases separating them. The CDR3 sequence: CASSAGFSGTDTQYF. The CDR3 nucleotides read TGTGCCAGTAGTGCAGGGTTCTCTGGCACAGATACGCAGTATTTT.

This clone showed up just a few times. The chain uses TRBV29-1 and TRBJ1-1; 7 bases are a match to TRBD1. From germline, CDR1 is SQVTM and CDR2 ANQGSEA. V trimming: 7 bases; J trimming: 1 base; junction bases outside the gene matches: 3. This CDR3 contains 12 residues. Here the CDR3 reads CSGYRGNTEAFF. In nucleotides, the CDR3 is TGCAGCGGCTACAGGGGGAACACTGAAGCTTTCTTT. Filled out from reference TRBV29-1 and TRBJ1-1, the complete variable domain reads SAVISQKPSRDICQRGTSLTIQCQVDSQVTMMFWYRQQPGQSLTLIATANQGSEATYESGFVIDKFPISRPNLTFSTLTVSNMSPEDSSIYLCSGYRGNTEAFFGQGTRLTVV.

The V gene is TRBV15, the J gene TRBJ2-5; 9 positions agree with TRBD1. The junction had 4 bases not matched to a gene; V was cut back by 7 bases and J by 4 bases. Looked up from germline, CDR1 is LNHNV and CDR2 is YYDKDF (reference sequence). The CDR3 consists of 13 residues. The CDR3, as DNA: TGTGCCACCACCGGGACAGGGCGAGAGACCCAGTACTTC. It specifies CATTGTGRETQYF.